Each of the 22 T cell receptor beta chains below was sequenced from the same sample in a study of CD8 T cells in Susac syndrome. The RNA input was about 0.5 to 1 ug, and it was reverse transcribed with random hexamers. MiXCR was run by TCRdb on the immunoSEQ multiplex PCR reads, yielding one entry per CDR3 protein. The profile shows 170,000 or so distinct CDR3 sequences, approximately 93% of them singletons. The sequenced sample consisted of CD4+ T cells from PBMCs. Receptors originate from a human donor with multiple sclerosis.

The V gene is TRBV5-1, the J gene TRBJ1-5; perhaps TRBD1 as D (5 bases). The germline V gene has CDR1 SGHRS and CDR2 YFSETQ. V was clipped by 2 bases and J by 2 bases, with 11 bases between them. The CDR3 loop spans 15 amino acids. The chain's CDR3 is CASSLWDPGNQPQHF. In nucleotides, the CDR3 is TGCGCCAGCAGCTTATGGGACCCAGGCAATCAGCCCCAGCATTTT.

The chain joins TRBV10-3 to TRBJ1-3; D not certain. Per the germline V gene, CDR1 is ENHRY and CDR2 is SYGVKD. The length of the CDR3 is 14 residues. With 0 bases removed from V and 3 bases from J, the gap between germline ends came to 6 bases. The CDR3 DNA follows: TGTGCCATCAGTGAGTCCCAGTATGGAAACACCATATATTTT. This gives the protein CAISESQYGNTIYF.

The gene calls are TRBV12-3 or TRBV12-4 and TRBJ1-6; the D gene is possibly TRBD1 (5 bases). There are 16 residues in the CDR3. V gave up 5 bases and J gave up 2 bases, with 13 bases separating them. The DNA of the CDR3 is TGTGCCAGCAGTATGCGGGAACAGGCCTATAATTCACCCCTCCACTTT. This codes for CASSMREQAYNSPLHF.

The CDR3 DNA reads TGTGCCAGCAGCGCCCAAGTGAATAATTCACCCCTCCACTTT. Amino acid sequence: CASSAQVNNSPLHF. The rearrangement links TRBV12-3 or TRBV12-4 to TRBJ1-6; D is uncertain. V lost 6 bases and J lost 5, with 11 bases in between. This CDR3 has 14 residues.

The chain recombines TRBV24-1 with TRBJ2-5; D remains unclear. The CDR3 contains 13 residues. V gave up 3 bases and J gave up 2 bases, with 6 bases separating them. Per germline, CDR1 KGHDR and CDR2 SFDVKD. The CDR3 is CATSDGPQETQYF. For the CDR3, the DNA is TGTGCCACCAGTGATGGACCTCAAGAGACCCAGTACTTC.

The V gene is TRBV9, the J gene TRBJ2-2; 9 positions agree with TRBD1. This CDR3 has 16 amino acids. CDR1 is SGDLS and CDR2 is YYNGEE in the germline V gene. Trimming took 4 bases from V and 3 from J; bases not matched to a gene: 7. CDR3 sequence reads: CASSRGTGRDTGELFF. In nucleotides, the CDR3 is TGTGCCAGCAGCCGCGGGACAGGGCGGGACACCGGGGAGCTGTTTTTT.

The chain combines TRBV18 with TRBJ1-1, with TRBD1 identical over 9 bases. The length of the CDR3 is 13 residues. In germline, CDR1 is KGHSH, CDR2 LQKENI. V lost 5 bases, J lost 6 bases, and 4 bases stayed unmatched. The CDR3 loop is CASSEGQGAEAFF. In nucleotides, the CDR3 is TGTGCCAGCTCAGAGGGACAGGGTGCTGAAGCTTTCTTT. The full variable domain, rest sourced from reference TRBV18 and TRBJ1-1, is NAGVMQNPRHLVRRRGQEARLRCSPMKGHSHVYWYRQLPEEGLKFMVYLQKENIIDESGMPKERFSAEFPKEGPSILRIQQVVRGDSAAYFCASSEGQGAEAFFGQGTRLTVV.

This clonotype was observed a handful of times. The chain has TRBV28 and TRBJ1-1; D is undetermined. V was clipped by 2 bases and J by 1 base, with 8 bases between them. The CDR3 is 14 amino acids. The germline V gene has CDR1 MDHEN and CDR2 SYDVKM. CDR3: CASSLESANTEAFF. The CDR3 DNA is TGTGCCAGCAGTTTAGAGTCCGCGAACACTGAAGCTTTCTTT.

The V and J genes are TRBV5-1 and TRBJ1-1; 12 bases map to TRBD1. Germline CDR1 SGHRS, CDR2 YFSETQ. CDR3 length: 16 residues. The V and J ends lost 5 bases and 4 bases, in that order; junction bases with no gene match: 9. CDR3 residues: CASRTGTGGFGTEAFF. CDR3 DNA sequence: TGCGCCAGCAGAACCGGGACAGGGGGCTTCGGCACTGAAGCTTTCTTT. Full variable domain (rest looked up from reference TRBV5-1 and TRBJ1-1): KAGVTQTPRYLIKTRGQQVTLSCSPISGHRSVSWYQQTPGQGLQFLFEYFSETQRNKGNFPGRFSGRQFSNSRSEMNVSTLELGDSALYLCASRTGTGGFGTEAFFGQGTRLTVV.

This clonotype was seen just once. The chain recombines TRBV9 with TRBJ2-1; maybe TRBD2 (5 bases). V lost 4 bases, J lost 5 bases, and 13 bases lay in between. The CDR3 sequence is 14 residues long. Looked up from germline, CDR1 is SGDLS and CDR2 is YYNGEE. The CDR3 spells CASSLRGAHNEQFF. Written as DNA, the CDR3 is TGTGCCAGCAGCCTCCGGGGTGCGCACAATGAGCAGTTCTTC.

The J gene is TRBJ2-7, the V gene TRBV7-2, with 8 bases that match TRBD1. This CDR3 comprises 13 residues. Looked up from germline, CDR1 is SGHTA and CDR2 is FQGNSA. V gave up 6 bases and J gave up 3 bases; unmatched junction bases: 4. The CDR3 bases are TGTGCCAGCAGTTTCGACAGGGGCTACGAGCAGTACTTC. It is translated as CASSFDRGYEQYF. Complete variable domain (other parts from reference TRBV7-2 and TRBJ2-7): GAGVSQSPSNKVTEKGKDVELRCDPISGHTALYWYRQSLGQGLEFLIYFQGNSAPDKSGLPSDRFSAERTGGSVSTLTIQRTQQEDSAVYLCASSFDRGYEQYFGPGTRLTVT.

The rearrangement joins TRBV7-9 to TRBJ2-3; possibly TRBD2 for D (6 bases). CDR1 is SEHNR and CDR2 is FQNEAQ in the germline V gene (reference sequence). The CDR3 totals 15 residues. V lost 2 bases to trimming and J lost 1 base, with 10 bases between them. The CDR3 protein is CASSLMEGRTDTQYF. CDR3 coding DNA: TGTGCCAGCAGCTTAATGGAGGGACGCACAGATACGCAGTATTTT. Supplemented by reference TRBV7-9 and TRBJ2-3, the full variable domain reads DTGVSQNPRHKITKRGQNVTFRCDPISEHNRLYWYRQTLGQGPEFLTYFQNEAQLEKSRLLSDRFSAERPKGSFSTLEIQRTEQGDSAMYLCASSLMEGRTDTQYFGPGTRLTVL.

This chain links TRBV21-1 with TRBJ2-6. TRBV21-1 is classified as a pseudogene. The CDR3 extends over 16 amino acids. CDR3 coding DNA: TGTGCCAGCAGCAAAACGGTAGATTGTAGGGCCAACGTCCTGACTTTC. This sequence encodes CASSKTVDCRANVLTF.

The J gene is TRBJ2-7, the V gene TRBV9; D possibly uses TRBD1 or TRBD2 (6 bases each). The germline V and J ends were trimmed by 4 bases and 0 bases, with 14 bases remaining between them. Germline CDR1 reads SGDLS; CDR2 reads YYNGEE. The CDR3 totals 15 residues. The CDR3 here is CASSLGGHSSYEQYF. CDR3 in DNA: TGTGCCAGCAGCCTCGGGGGACACAGCTCCTACGAGCAGTACTTC.

The chain is built from TRBV6-6 and TRBJ1-1; D remains ambiguous. V was cut by 7 bases and J by 4 bases, with 16 bases left in between. This CDR3 comprises 14 residues. The V gene's germline CDR1 is MNHNY and CDR2 SVGAGI (reference sequence). The CDR3 region has the DNA TGTGCCAGCAATGGGAGGGAGGGTAGCACTGAAGCTTTCTTT. Residues: CASNGREGSTEAFF.

This clonotype was seen once. This sequence joins TRBV2 and TRBJ2-3; D not certain. Between the trimmed V and J ends, which lost 1 base and 4 bases, there was a span of 12 bases. The CDR3 runs to 15 residues. Per germline, CDR1 SNHLY and CDR2 FYNNEI. CDR3 DNA sequence: TGTGCCAGCAGTGAAGATAGGCTAGTCGCAGATACGCAGTATTTT. This sequence encodes CASSEDRLVADTQYF. Full variable domain (rest looked up from reference TRBV2 and TRBJ2-3): EPEVTQTPSHQVTQMGQEVILRCVPISNHLYFYWYRQILGQKVEFLVSFYNNEISEKSEIFDDQFSVERPDGSNFTLKIRSTKLEDSAMYFCASSEDRLVADTQYFGPGTRLTVL.

This chain connects TRBV5-1 to TRBJ2-7; the match to TRBD2 covers 14 bases. V lost 2 bases to trimming and J lost 7 bases; unmatched junction nucleotides: 11. Germline assignment: CDR1 SGHRS and CDR2 YFSETQ. The CDR3 is made up of 17 amino acids. The CDR3 nucleotides are TGCGCCAGCAGCTTAAAACAGGGACTAGCGGGAGTTCAAGAGCAGTACTTC. It translates to CASSLKQGLAGVQEQYF.

The rearrangement joins TRBV30 to TRBJ2-7; 8 nucleotides align to TRBD2. CDR3 length equals 13 residues. Germline V lookup: CDR1 GTSNPN, CDR2 SVGIG (reference sequence). The junction had 7 bases not matched to a gene; V was cut back by 5 bases and J by 4 bases. The CDR3 here is CAWASGSLYEQYF. The CDR3 DNA follows: TGTGCCTGGGCTAGCGGGTCTTTGTACGAGCAGTACTTC.

The chain has TRBV18 and TRBJ2-1; D may be TRBD1 (5 bases). V was pared by 4 bases and J by 2 bases, with 12 bases between. The germline V gene has CDR1 KGHSH and CDR2 LQKENI. The CDR3 is 15 amino acids. CDR3 in amino acids: CASSQSQAPYNEQFF. CDR3 DNA: TGTGCCAGCTCACAGTCACAGGCGCCCTACAATGAGCAGTTCTTC. Together with reference TRBV18 and TRBJ2-1, the CDR3 gives the full variable domain: NAGVMQNPRHLVRRRGQEARLRCSPMKGHSHVYWYRQLPEEGLKFMVYLQKENIIDESGMPKERFSAEFPKEGPSILRIQQVVRGDSAAYFCASSQSQAPYNEQFFGPGTRLTVL.

The chain carries TRBV11-2 and TRBJ2-3; TRBD2 matches 7 bases. CDR1 is SGHAT, CDR2 FQNNGV, per germline. The CDR3 covers 17 residues. The V and J ends lost 3 bases and 2 bases, in that order; junction bases with no gene match: 11. Here the CDR3 reads CASSFLTGGSLTDTQYF. The CDR3 region has the DNA TGTGCCAGCAGCTTCCTGACGGGGGGAAGTCTCACAGATACGCAGTATTTT.

The chain is built from TRBV30 and TRBJ2-3, with D perhaps TRBD1 or TRBD2 (5 bases each). V lost 2 bases and J lost 1, with 13 bases in between. The CDR3 length is 15 residues. Germline lookup yields CDR1 GTSNPN and CDR2 SVGIG (reference sequence). CDR3 region: CAWSWGKGGTDTQYF. In DNA, the CDR3 is TGTGCCTGGAGTTGGGGGAAGGGCGGCACAGATACGCAGTATTTT.

The chain couples TRBV27 to TRBJ2-5; D may be TRBD1 (6 bases). The CDR3 length is 14 residues. The V gene's germline CDR1 is MNHEY and CDR2 SMNVEV (reference sequence). V lost 3 bases, J lost 5 bases, and 13 bases lay in between. This chain's CDR3 is CASSFLGGAETQYF. CDR3 nucleotides: TGTGCCAGCAGTTTTCTTGGGGGCGCGGAGACCCAGTACTTC.